This T cell receptor beta chain was documented in a study of blood T cell repertoires in COVID-19. Original methodology: Quantification of nucleated cells was approximated via reference gene primer amplification. Clones were sequenced by immunoSEQ multiplex PCR, and TCRdb holds only the in-frame ones, with some missing. The DNA was the basis for D and trimming; V, J and clone size are from that table. Found here are roughly 100,000 clones, roughly 80% of them singletons; the top ten hold 11% to 15%. Per the germline V gene, CDR1 is LGHDT and CDR2 is YNNKEL (reference sequence). This CDR3 is built from 15 residues. The V segment lost 4 bases and the J segment 3 bases; nucleotides outside the gene matches: 8.

This chain uses TRBV3-1 (or the pseudogene TRBV3-2) with TRBJ1-2; 7 bases agree with TRBD1. The TCR originated in a woman between 55 and 75 years old with acute or convalescent COVID-19. Sequenced input: peripheral blood. CDR3 in amino acids: CASSPHGTADYGYTF. CDR3 DNA sequence: TGTGCCAGCAGCCCCCATGGGACAGCTGACTATGGCTACACCTTC.